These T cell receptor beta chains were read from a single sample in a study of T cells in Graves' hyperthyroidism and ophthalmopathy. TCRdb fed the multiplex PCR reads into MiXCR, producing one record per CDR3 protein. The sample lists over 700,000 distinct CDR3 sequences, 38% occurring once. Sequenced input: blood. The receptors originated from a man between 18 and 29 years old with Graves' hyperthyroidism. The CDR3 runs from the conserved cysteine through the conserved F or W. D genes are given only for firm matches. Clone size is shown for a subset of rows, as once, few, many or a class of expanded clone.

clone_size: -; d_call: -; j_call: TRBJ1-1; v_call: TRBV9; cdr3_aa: CASSQGGGSLEAFF; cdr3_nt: TGCGCCAGCAGCCAAGGGGGGGGATCGCTTGAAGCTTTCTTT
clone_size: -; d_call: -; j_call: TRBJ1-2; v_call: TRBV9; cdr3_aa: CASSFPGAGDYGYTF; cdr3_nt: TGTGCCAGCAGCTTTCCCGGCGCAGGGGATTATGGCTACACCTTC
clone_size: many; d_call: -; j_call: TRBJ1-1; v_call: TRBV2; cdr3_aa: CAEGPKTMNTEAFF; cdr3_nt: TGTGCCGAGGGACCCAAGACCATGAACACTGAAGCTTTCTTT
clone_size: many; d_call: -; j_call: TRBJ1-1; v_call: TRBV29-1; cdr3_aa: CSVAGGPEAFF; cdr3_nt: TGCAGCGTTGCTGGGGGGCCAGAAGCTTTCTTT
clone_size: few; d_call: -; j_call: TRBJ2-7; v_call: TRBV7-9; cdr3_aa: CASSSPQAGEQYF; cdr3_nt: TGTGCCAGCAGCTCACCTCAAGCAGGGGAGCAGTACTTC
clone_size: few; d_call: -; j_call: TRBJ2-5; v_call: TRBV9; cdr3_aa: CASSQLWTGAETQYF; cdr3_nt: TGCGCCAGCAGCCAACTATGGACGGGAGCAGAGACCCAGTACTTC
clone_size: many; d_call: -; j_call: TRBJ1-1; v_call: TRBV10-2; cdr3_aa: CASSENEADSEAFF; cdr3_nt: TGCGCCAGCAGTGAGAATGAGGCAGATTCTGAAGCTTTCTTT
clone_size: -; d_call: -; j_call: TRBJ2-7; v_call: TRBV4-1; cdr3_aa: CASSLTGSRSYEQYF; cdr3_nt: TGCGCCAGCAGCCTCACAGGGAGCCGCTCCTACGAGCAGTACTTC
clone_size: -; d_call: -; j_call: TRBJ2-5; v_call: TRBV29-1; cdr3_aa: CSVEHGGAGKETQYF; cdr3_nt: TGCAGCGTTGAACATGGCGGGGCCGGAAAAGAGACCCAGTACTTC
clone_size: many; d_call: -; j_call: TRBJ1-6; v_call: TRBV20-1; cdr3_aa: CSAHRDPNSPLHF; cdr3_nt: TGCAGTGCTCACCGGGACCCAAATTCACCCCTCCACTTT
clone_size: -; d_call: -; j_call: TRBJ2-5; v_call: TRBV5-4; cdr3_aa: CASSQDVAETQYF; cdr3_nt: TGTGCCAGCAGCCAAGACGTCGCAGAGACCCAGTACTTC
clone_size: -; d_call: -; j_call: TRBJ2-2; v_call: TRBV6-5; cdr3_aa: CASSARLPGELFF; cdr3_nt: TGTGCCAGCAGTGCGCGACTCCCCGGGGAGCTGTTTTTT
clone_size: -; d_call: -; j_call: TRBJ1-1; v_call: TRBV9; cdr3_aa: CASSFGGPPGDTEAFF; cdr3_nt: TGTGCCAGCAGCTTTGGGGGGCCGCCTGGGGACACTGAAGCTTTCTTT
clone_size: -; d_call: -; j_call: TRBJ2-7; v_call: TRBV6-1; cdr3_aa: CASSGDQVGLTEQYF; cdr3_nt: TGTGCCAGCAGTGGTGACCAAGTTGGATTGACCGAGCAGTACTTC
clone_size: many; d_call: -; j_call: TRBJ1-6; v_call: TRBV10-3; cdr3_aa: CATRDTYVSSYNSPLHF; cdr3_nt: TGTGCCACCCGGGACACCTACGTGAGCTCCTATAATTCACCCCTCCACTTT
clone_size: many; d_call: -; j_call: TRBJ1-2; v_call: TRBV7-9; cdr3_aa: CASSLEDSHYGYTF; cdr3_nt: TGTGCCAGCAGCTTAGAGGACAGCCACTATGGCTACACCTTC
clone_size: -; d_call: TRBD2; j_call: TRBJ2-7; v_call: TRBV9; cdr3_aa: CASSVDSGASYERYF; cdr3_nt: TGTGCCAGCAGCGTAGATAGCGGGGCATCCTACGAGCGGTACTTC
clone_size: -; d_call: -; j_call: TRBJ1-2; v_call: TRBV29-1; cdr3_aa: CSVGEGDYGYTF; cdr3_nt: TGCAGCGTTGGTGAAGGGGACTATGGCTACACCTTC
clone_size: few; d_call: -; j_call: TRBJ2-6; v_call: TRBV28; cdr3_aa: CASGLPGANVLTF; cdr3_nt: TGTGCCAGCGGTCTCCCCGGGGCCAACGTCCTGACTTTC
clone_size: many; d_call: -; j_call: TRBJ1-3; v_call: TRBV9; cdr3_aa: CASSVDGYPNSGNTIYF; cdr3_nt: TGTGCCAGCAGCGTAGATGGCTACCCCAACTCTGGAAACACCATATATTTT
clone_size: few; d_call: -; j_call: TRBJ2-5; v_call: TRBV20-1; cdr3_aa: CSARGNTLQETQYF; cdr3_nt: TGCAGTGCTAGGGGGAACACACTTCAAGAGACCCAGTACTTC
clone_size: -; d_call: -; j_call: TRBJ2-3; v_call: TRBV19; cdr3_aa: CASSWTLADTQYF; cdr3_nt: TGTGCCAGTAGTTGGACCCTCGCAGATACGCAGTATTTT
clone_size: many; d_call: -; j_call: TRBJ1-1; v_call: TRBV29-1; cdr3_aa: CSVSPKGTEAFF; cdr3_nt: TGCAGCGTTTCCCCCAAGGGAACTGAAGCTTTCTTT
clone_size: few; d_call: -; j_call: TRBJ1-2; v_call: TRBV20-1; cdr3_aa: CSARRGTGYTF; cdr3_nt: TGCAGTGCTAGACGGGGGACAGGCTACACCTTC
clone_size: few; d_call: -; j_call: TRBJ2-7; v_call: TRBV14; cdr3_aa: CASSLLPLDEQYF; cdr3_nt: TGTGCCAGCAGCCTTCTCCCCTTGGACGAGCAGTACTTC
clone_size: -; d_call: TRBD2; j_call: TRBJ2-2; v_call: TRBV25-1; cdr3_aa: CASLTLAGTGELFF; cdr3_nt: TGTGCCAGCTTGACGCTAGCGGGAACCGGGGAGCTGTTTTTT
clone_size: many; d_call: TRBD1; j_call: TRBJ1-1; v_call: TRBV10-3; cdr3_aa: CAIGSGTGGTLNTEAFF; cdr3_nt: TGTGCCATCGGCTCAGGGACAGGGGGTACTTTGAACACTGAAGCTTTCTTT
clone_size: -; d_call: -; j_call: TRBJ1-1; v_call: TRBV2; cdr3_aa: CASSMGRGGPTFF; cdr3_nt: TGTGCCAGCAGTATGGGACGGGGAGGGCCTACTTTCTTT
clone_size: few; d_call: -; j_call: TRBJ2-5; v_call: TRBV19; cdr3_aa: CASGKPGETQYF; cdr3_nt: TGTGCCAGTGGGAAGCCCGGCGAGACCCAGTACTTC
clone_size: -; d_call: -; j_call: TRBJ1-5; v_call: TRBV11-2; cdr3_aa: CASSPWGTTQPQHF; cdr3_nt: TGTGCCAGCAGCCCCTGGGGGACTACTCAGCCCCAGCATTTT
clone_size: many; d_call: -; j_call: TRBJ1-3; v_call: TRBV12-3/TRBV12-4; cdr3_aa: CASSPTYSGNTIYF; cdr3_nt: TGTGCCAGCAGTCCCACCTACTCTGGAAACACCATATATTTT
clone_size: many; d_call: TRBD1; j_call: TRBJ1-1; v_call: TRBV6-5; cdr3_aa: CASSLGTVTEAFF; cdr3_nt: TGTGCCAGCAGCCTCGGGACAGTCACTGAAGCTTTCTTT